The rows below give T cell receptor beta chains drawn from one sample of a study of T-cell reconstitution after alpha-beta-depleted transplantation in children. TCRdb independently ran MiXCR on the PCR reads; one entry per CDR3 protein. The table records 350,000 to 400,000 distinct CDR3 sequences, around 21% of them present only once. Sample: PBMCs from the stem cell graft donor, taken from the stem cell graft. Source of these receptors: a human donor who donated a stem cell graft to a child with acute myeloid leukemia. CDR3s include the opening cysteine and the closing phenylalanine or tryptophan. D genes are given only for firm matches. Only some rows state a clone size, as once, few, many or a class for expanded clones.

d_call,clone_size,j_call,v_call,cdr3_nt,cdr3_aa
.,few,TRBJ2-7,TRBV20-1,TGCAGTGCTAGAGATCTAGAGGGCAGGGCCGATCCCCGCTACGAGCAGTACTTC,CSARDLEGRADPRYEQYF
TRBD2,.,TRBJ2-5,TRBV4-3,TGCGCCAGCAGCCAAGAATACCTAGCGGAACAAGAGACCCAGTACTTC,CASSQEYLAEQETQYF
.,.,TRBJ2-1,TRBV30,TGTGCCTGGAGTACGAACGATGAGCAGTTCTTC,CAWSTNDEQFF
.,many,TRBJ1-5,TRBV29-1,TGCAGCGTTGGGGAGGGGGATCAGCCCCAGCATTTT,CSVGEGDQPQHF
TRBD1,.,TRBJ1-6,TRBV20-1,TGCTGTGCTAGAGATCAGGGGGGTTTAGGCTATAATTCACCCCTCCACTTT,CCARDQGGLGYNSPLHF
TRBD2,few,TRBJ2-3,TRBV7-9,TGTGCCAGCAGCCAGCGGGAGGGCACCCAGTATTTT,CASSQREGTQYF
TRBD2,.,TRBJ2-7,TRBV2,TGTGCCAGCAGTAGACCCGGACTAGCGGCCTCCTACGAGCAGTACTTC,CASSRPGLAASYEQYF
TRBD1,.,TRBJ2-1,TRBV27,TGTGCCAGCAGTCCGATGACACCAGGGGGTAGGGGCAATGAGCAGTTCTTC,CASSPMTPGGRGNEQFF
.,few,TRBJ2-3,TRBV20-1,TGCAGTGCCCCAATGCGACTCAGGACCGCCACAGATACGCAGTATTTT,CSAPMRLRTATDTQYF
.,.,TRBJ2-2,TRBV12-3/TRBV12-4,TGTGCCAGCAGTTTCAGGGGGGCCACCGGGGAGCTGTTTTTT,CASSFRGATGELFF
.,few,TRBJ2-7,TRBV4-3,TGCGCCAGCAGCCAAGGCCCGGGCGCCTCCTACGAGCAGTACTTC,CASSQGPGASYEQYF
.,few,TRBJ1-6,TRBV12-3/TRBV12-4,TGTGCCAGCAGCGCGGTGGACCGCCATGGGGCACCCCTCCACTTT,CASSAVDRHGAPLHF
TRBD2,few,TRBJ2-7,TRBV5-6,TGTGCCAGCAGCCCGGGACTAGCGGACAGCTCCTACGAGCAGTACTTC,CASSPGLADSSYEQYF
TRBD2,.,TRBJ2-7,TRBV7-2,TGTGCCAGCAGCCCGGGACTAGCCCAAATCTCCTACGAGCAGTACTTC,CASSPGLAQISYEQYF
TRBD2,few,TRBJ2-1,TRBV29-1,TGCAGCTCCGGGGGGGACGGCGGGGATGAGCAGTTCTTC,CSSGGDGGDEQFF
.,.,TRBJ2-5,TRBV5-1,TGCGCCAGCAGCTTGGCCCCGACAATTCAAGAGACCCAGTACTTC,CASSLAPTIQETQYF
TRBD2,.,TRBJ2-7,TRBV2,TGTGCCAGCAGAATACGGCTAGCGGGAGAGCCCGAGCAGTACTTC,CASRIRLAGEPEQYF
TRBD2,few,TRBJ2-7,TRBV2,TGTGCCAGCAGTGAAGGTCTAGCGGATATCTACGAGCAGTACTTC,CASSEGLADIYEQYF
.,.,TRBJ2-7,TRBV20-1,TGCAGTGCTCACTTGTGGCTAGAGCCCCGGGACGAGCAGTACTTC,CSAHLWLEPRDEQYF
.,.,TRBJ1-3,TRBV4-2,TGTGCCAGCAGCGGCCGGGACTCTGGAAACACCATATATTTT,CASSGRDSGNTIYF
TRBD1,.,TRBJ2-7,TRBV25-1,TGTGCCAGCAGTTCCGGGACAGGGACGCCCCAAACCTACGAGCAGTACTTC,CASSSGTGTPQTYEQYF
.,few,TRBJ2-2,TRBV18,TGTGCCAGCAAGCTAGCGAAATCCACCGGGGAGCTGTTTTTT,CASKLAKSTGELFF
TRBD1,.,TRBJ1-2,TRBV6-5,TGTGCCAGCAGTTACCCGCTGGGAGGAGGGGGCAACTATGGCTACACCTTC,CASSYPLGGGGNYGYTF
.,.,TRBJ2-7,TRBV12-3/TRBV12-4,TGTGCCAGCACCCTGACTACCGCGTCCTACGAGCAGTACTTC,CASTLTTASYEQYF
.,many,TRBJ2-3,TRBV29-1,TGCAGCGTTTTTCCGGACTACACTGATACGCAGTATTTT,CSVFPDYTDTQYF
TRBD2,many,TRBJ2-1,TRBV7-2,TGTGCCAGCAGCTGGGGACCTACTAGCGGGAGTAGGAATGAGCAGTTCTTC,CASSWGPTSGSRNEQFF
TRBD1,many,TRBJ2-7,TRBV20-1,TGCAGTGCTAGGACAGGGGGCGCGTACGAGCAGTACTTC,CSARTGGAYEQYF
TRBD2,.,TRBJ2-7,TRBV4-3,TGCGCCAGCGGCCGGACTAGCGGGAGCTACGAGCAGTACTTC,CASGRTSGSYEQYF
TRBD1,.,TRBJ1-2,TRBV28,TGTGCCAGTCGGTCCGGGACAGGGGGTGACTATGGCTACACCTTC,CASRSGTGGDYGYTF
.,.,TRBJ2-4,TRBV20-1,TGCAGTGCTAGAGAGGTGGCGGGAAGTCAAAACATTCAGTACTTC,CSAREVAGSQNIQYF
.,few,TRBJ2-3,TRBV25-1,TGTGCCAGCAGTGAAGGGCAAGGCAGCACAGATACGCAGTATTTT,CASSEGQGSTDTQYF
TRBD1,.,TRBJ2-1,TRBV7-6,TGTGCCAGCAGCGCCGGGACAGGGGGTTCCAATGAGCAGTTCTTC,CASSAGTGGSNEQFF
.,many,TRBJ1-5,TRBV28,TGTGCCAGCAACCGTCAAGGTCGGCCCCAGCATTTT,CASNRQGRPQHF
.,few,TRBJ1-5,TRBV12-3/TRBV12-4,TGTGCCAGCAGTCCGCGCGAAGTGCGACCCCAGCATTTT,CASSPREVRPQHF
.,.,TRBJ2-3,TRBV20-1,TGCAGTGCTCACCGCGAGGAAGGCACAGATACGCAGTATTTT,CSAHREEGTDTQYF
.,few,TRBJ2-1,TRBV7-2,TGTGCCAGCAGCTTAGCCGGGACACTAAGCTCCTACAATGAGCAGTTCTTC,CASSLAGTLSSYNEQFF
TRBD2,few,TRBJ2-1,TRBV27,TGTGCCAGCAGCATACTAGCGGGAGGGCCTTCTGAGCAGTTCTTC,CASSILAGGPSEQFF
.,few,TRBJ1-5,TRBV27,TGTGCCAGCAGTCCGTGGGGTGGAGCGTATAGCAATCAGCCCCAGCATTTT,CASSPWGGAYSNQPQHF
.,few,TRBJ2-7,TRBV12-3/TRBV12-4,TGTGCCAGCAGTTTAGCTTACAGGAGGTACGAGCAGTACTTC,CASSLAYRRYEQYF
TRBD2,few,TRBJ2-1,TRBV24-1,TGTGCCACCAGTGACCCCTGGGGAGCGGGAGGGCCCTACAATGAGCAGTTCTTC,CATSDPWGAGGPYNEQFF
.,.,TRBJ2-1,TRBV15,TGTGCCACCAGCAGAGACAGGGGCCCCCCACACAATGAGCAGTTCTTC,CATSRDRGPPHNEQFF
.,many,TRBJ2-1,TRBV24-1,TGTGCCACCAGTGATCCGACAGGTTTGGATGAGCAGTTCTTC,CATSDPTGLDEQFF
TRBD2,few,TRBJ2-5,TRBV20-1,TGCAGTGCTAGTAACCTAGCGGACGTTCAAGAGACCCAGTACTTC,CSASNLADVQETQYF